This T cell receptor beta chain was sequenced in a study of T cell responses to AZD1222 COVID-19 vaccine. Study information: Second-dose groups at about 4 or about 12 weeks were pooled.

The germline V gene encodes CDR1 MDHEN and CDR2 SYDVKM. The CDR3 extends over 15 amino acids. The V segment lost 4 bases and the J segment 3 bases; nucleotides outside the gene matches: 8. Assay: immunoSEQ multiplex PCR; the TCRdb copy retains only in-frame clones and omits some. The data show 90,000 to 120,000 clones, more than 80% seen once. Remarks on this clone: Its matching antigen is unknown.

Overall study findings and caveats: A mostly white British donor set with more females was recruited, and clonal diversity was possibly underestimated. Spike-wide vaccine-associated CD4 TCRs dominated at 160-218 and 743-854. Variant regions that are unmutated are reportedly the target of nearly half of spike-specific TCRs.

The chain recombines TRBV28 with TRBJ2-7, with 8 nucleotides matching TRBD2. The material sequenced was peripheral blood, taken on day 0 of AZD1222 vaccination. The receptor was derived from an adult in good health. The CDR3 here is CASSSPGGKIYEQYF. In DNA, the CDR3 is TGTGCCAGCAGTTCCCCGGGAGGGAAGATCTACGAGCAGTACTTC.